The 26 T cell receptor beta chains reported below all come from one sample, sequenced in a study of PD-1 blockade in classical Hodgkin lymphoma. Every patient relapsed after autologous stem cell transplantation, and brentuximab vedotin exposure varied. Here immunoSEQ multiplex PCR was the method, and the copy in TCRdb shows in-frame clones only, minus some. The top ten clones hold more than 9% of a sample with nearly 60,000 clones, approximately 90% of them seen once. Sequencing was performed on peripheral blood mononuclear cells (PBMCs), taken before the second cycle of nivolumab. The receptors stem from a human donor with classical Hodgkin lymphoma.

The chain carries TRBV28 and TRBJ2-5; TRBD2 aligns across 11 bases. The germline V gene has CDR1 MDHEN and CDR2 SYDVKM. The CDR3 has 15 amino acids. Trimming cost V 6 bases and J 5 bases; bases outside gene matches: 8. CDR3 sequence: CASSMPTSGMETQYF. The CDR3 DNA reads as TGTGCCAGCAGCATGCCGACTAGCGGGATGGAGACCCAGTACTTC.

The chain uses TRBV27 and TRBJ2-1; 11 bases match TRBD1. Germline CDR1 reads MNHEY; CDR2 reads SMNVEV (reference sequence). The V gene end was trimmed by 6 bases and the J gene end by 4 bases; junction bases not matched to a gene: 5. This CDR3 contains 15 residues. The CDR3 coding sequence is TGTGCCAGCAGCCCGGACAGGGGGCCTTACAATGAGCAGTTCTTC. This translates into CASSPDRGPYNEQFF.

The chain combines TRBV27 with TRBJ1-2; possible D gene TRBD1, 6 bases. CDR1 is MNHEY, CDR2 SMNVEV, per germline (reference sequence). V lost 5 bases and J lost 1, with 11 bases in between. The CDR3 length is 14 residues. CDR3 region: CASSPRGHNYGYTF. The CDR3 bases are TGTGCCAGCAGTCCTCGGGGACATAACTATGGCTACACCTTC.

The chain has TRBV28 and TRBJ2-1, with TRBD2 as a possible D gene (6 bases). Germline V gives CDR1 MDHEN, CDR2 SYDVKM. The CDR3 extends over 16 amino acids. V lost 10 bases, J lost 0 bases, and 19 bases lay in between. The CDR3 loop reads CATKEERVSSYNEQFF. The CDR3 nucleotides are TGTGCCACCAAGGAGGAGCGGGTGAGCTCCTACAATGAGCAGTTCTTC.

CDR3 sequence: CASSLSDRTSGGETQYF. The DNA of the CDR3 is TGCGCCAGCAGCTTGTCGGACCGGACTAGCGGGGGTGAGACCCAGTACTTC. The J gene is TRBJ2-5, the V gene TRBV5-1; 13 bases are shared with TRBD2. Trimming cost V 1 base and J 5 bases; bases outside gene matches: 8. The CDR3 is 17 amino acids. The germline gives CDR1 SGHRS, CDR2 YFSETQ.

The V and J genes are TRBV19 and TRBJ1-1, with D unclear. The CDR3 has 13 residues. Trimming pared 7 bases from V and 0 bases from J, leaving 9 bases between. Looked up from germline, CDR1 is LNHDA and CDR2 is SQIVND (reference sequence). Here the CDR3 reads CASINRLNTEAFF. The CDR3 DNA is TGTGCCAGTATTAACAGATTGAACACTGAAGCTTTCTTT.

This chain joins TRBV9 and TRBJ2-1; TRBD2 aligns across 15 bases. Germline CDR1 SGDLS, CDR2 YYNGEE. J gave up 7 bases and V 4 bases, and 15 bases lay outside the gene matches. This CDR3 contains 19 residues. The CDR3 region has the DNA TGTGCCAGCAGCCCGGGACTAGCGGGAGGCCGTGATATTTTTAATGAGCAGTTCTTC. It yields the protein CASSPGLAGGRDIFNEQFF.

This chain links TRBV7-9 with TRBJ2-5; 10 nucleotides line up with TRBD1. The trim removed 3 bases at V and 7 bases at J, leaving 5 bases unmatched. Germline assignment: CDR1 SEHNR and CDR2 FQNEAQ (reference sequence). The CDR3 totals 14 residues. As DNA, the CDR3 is TGTGCCAGCAGCTTGTCCGGGACAGGGGCGACCCAGTACTTC. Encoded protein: CASSLSGTGATQYF.

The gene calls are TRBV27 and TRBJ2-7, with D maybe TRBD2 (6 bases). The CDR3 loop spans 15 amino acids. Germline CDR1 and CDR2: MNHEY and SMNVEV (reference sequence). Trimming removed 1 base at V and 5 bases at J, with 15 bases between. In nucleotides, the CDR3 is TGTGCCAGCAGTTTATGGGCGGGAACCCAGGACGAGCAGTACTTC. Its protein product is CASSLWAGTQDEQYF.

In DNA form, the CDR3 reads TGTGCCAGCAGTTACAAACAGGGGCCTTCTGCCTACGAGCAGTACTTC. This sequence encodes CASSYKQGPSAYEQYF. The chain couples TRBV5-4 to TRBJ2-7; 7 nucleotides line up with TRBD1. The CDR3 is 16 amino acids. From germline, CDR1 is SGHNT and CDR2 YYREEE (reference sequence). The junction had 13 bases not matched to a gene; V was cut back by 5 bases and J by 2 bases.

CDR3 DNA sequence: TGTGCCAGCACCCAGAGCGCCGATTTAAATTCACCCCTCCACTTT. As protein: CASTQSADLNSPLHF. The chain carries TRBV27 and TRBJ1-6; no reliable D call. The CDR3 contains 15 residues. V lost 7 bases and J lost 7, with 17 bases in between. Per the germline V gene, CDR1 is MNHEY and CDR2 is SMNVEV (reference sequence).

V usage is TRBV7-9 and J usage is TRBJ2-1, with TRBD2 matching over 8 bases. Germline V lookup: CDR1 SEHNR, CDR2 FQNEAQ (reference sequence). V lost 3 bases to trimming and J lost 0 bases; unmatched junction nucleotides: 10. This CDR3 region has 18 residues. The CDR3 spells CASSFRLVGGDSYNEQFF. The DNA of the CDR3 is TGTGCCAGCAGCTTCCGTTTGGTCGGGGGGGACTCCTACAATGAGCAGTTCTTC.

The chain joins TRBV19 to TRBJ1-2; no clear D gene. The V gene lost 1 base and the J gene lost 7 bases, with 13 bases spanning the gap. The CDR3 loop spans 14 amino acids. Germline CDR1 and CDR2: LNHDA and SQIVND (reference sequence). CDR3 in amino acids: CASSIGSREGGYTF. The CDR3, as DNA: TGTGCCAGTAGTATAGGATCAAGGGAGGGTGGCTACACCTTC. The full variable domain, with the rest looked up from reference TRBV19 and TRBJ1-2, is DGGITQSPKYLFRKEGQNVTLSCEQNLNHDAMYWYRQDPGQGLRLIYYSQIVNDFQKGDIAEGYSVSREKKESFPLTVTSAQKNPTAFYLCASSIGSREGGYTFGSGTRLTVV.

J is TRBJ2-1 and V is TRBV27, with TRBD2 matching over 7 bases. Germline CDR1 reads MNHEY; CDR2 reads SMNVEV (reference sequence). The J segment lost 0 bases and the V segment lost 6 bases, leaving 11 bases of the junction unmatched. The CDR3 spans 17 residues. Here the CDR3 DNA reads TGTGCCAGCAGCTCTGGGGAGGGCCTGAGCTCCTACAATGAGCAGTTCTTC. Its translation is CASSSGEGLSSYNEQFF.

The CDR3 here is CASSYSKAGHNGYTF. The CDR3 DNA reads TGTGCCAGCAGTTACTCGAAGGCCGGCCATAATGGCTACACCTTC. This chain uses TRBV6-5 with TRBJ1-2; D is ambiguous. Germline CDR1 reads MNHEY; CDR2 reads SVGAGI. The CDR3 runs 15 residues. V was pared by 0 bases and J by 6 bases, with 14 bases between.

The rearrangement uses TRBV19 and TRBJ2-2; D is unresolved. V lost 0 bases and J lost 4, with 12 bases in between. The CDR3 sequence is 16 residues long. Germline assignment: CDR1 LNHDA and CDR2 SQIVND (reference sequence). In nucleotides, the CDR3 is TGTGCCAGTAGTATAGACGGGCACCTGGGCACCGGGGAGCTGTTTTTT. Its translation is CASSIDGHLGTGELFF.

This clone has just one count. DNA for the CDR3: TGTGCCAGCAGCCCGACTAGTTCAGATACGCAGTATTTT. Translation: CASSPTSSDTQYF. The chain links TRBV7-9 to TRBJ2-3; tentatively, D is TRBD2 (6 bases). The CDR3 is made up of 13 amino acids. Germline assignment: CDR1 SEHNR and CDR2 FQNEAQ (reference sequence). The V gene lost 5 bases and the J gene lost 4 bases, with 10 bases spanning the gap. The full variable domain, completed using reference TRBV7-9 and TRBJ2-3, is DTGVSQNPRHKITKRGQNVTFRCDPISEHNRLYWYRQTLGQGPEFLTYFQNEAQLEKSRLLSDRFSAERPKGSFSTLEIQRTEQGDSAMYLCASSPTSSDTQYFGPGTRLTVL.

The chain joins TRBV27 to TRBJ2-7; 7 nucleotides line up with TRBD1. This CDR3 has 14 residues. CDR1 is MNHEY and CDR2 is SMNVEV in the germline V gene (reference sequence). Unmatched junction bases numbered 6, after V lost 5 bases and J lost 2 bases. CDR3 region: CASSPTGPPYEQYF. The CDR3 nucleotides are TGTGCCAGCAGTCCGACAGGGCCCCCCTACGAGCAGTACTTC.

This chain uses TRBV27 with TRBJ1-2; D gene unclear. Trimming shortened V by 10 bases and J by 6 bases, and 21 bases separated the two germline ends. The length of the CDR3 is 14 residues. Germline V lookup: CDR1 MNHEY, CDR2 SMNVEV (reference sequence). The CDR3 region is CATRVEGTTHGYTF. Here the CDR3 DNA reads TGTGCCACTAGGGTGGAGGGTACGACACATGGCTACACCTTC.

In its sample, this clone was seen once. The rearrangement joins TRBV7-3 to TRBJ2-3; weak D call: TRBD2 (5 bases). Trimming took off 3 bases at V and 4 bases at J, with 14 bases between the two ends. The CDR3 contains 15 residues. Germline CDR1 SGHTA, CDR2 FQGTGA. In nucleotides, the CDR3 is TGTGCCAGCAGCTTTAAGCTAGCTATGGCAGATACGCAGTATTTT. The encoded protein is CASSFKLAMADTQYF.

CDR3 sequence reads: CASSLVLDSLESYTF. The CDR3 coding sequence is TGTGCCAGCAGCTTAGTTTTAGACAGCCTGGAAAGCTACACCTTC. V gene TRBV7-9 combines with J gene TRBJ1-2, with D maybe TRBD1 (5 bases). Germline V gene data show CDR1 as SEHNR and CDR2 as FQNEAQ (reference sequence). Between the trimmed V and J ends, which lost 1 base and 9 bases, there was a span of 18 bases. The CDR3 totals 15 residues.

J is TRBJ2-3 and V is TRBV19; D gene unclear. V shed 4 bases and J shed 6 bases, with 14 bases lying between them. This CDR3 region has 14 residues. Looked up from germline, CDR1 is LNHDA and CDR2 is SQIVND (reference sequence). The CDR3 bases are TGTGCCAGTAGTACTCGAGCCGTTGGGGATACGCAGTATTTT. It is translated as CASSTRAVGDTQYF.

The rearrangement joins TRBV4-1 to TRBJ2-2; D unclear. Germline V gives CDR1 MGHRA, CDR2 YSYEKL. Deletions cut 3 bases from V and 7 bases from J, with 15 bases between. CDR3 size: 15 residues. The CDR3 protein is CASSHPTKMVGELFF. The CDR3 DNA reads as TGCGCCAGCAGCCACCCGACAAAAATGGTCGGGGAGCTGTTTTTT.

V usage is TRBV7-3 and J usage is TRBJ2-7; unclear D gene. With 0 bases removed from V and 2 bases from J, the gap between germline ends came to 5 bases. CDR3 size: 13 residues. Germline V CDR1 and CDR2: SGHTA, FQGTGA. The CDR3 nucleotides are TGTGCCAGCAGCTTAACTGGTACCTACGAGCAGTACTTC. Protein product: CASSLTGTYEQYF.

The CDR3 nucleotides are TGTGCCAGCGGGGAGGACAGCGGGACTAGCGGGAGGCCGAGGGGTGAGCAGTTCTTC. Its translation: CASGEDSGTSGRPRGEQFF. The chain employs TRBV2 and TRBJ2-1; 15 bases map to TRBD2. The CDR3 has 19 residues. Unmatched junction bases numbered 20, after V lost 8 bases and J lost 9 bases. Germline-derived CDR1 and CDR2 are SNHLY and FYNNEI.

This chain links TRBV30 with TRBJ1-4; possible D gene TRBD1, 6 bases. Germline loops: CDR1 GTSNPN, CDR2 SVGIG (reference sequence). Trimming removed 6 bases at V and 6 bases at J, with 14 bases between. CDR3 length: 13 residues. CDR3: CACLGGLYEKLFF. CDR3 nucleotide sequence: TGTGCCTGTCTAGGGGGGTTGTATGAAAAACTGTTTTTT.